This T cell receptor beta chain was found in a study of read filtering for tumor transcriptome and immune sequencing. For the study at large: Per sample, TCR-region reads ranged about 4 to 11 million by IR-seq, roughly 85 to 1,400 by RNA-seq. Study-level points and caveats: Sorted CD138-negative bone marrow cells were not purified T cells. About 80% of IR-seq clonotypes had one read, totaling approximately 3.5% of reads; RNA-seq: 74.6% and 44.6%.

This CDR3 contains 15 residues. Germline lookup yields CDR1 SGHRS and CDR2 YFSETQ. Molecular barcoded adaptors covering alpha/delta and beta/gamma chains were used on 400 to 450 ng RNA. Using its own MiXCR run on the reads, TCRdb lists one record per CDR3 protein. The table lists tens of thousands of distinct CDR3 sequences, less than 20% of them singletons, with 30% to 45% in the top ten. At the time of active disease, bone marrow was collected from every patient. On this clonotype: The antigen remains unidentified. This may be a read error, as it is one base from a much larger clone.

The V gene is TRBV5-1, the J gene TRBJ2-1; possibly TRBD1 for D (6 bases). The source material was a population of CD138-negative cells sorted from bone marrow. The sequence came from a donor aged 40 or over with multiple myeloma. CDR3 in DNA: TGCGCCAGCAGCTTTAGGGCAGGGGATTACAATGAGCAGTCCTTC. It yields the protein CASSFRAGDYNEQSF.